Given below is one TCR beta chain in context. Data came from immunoSEQ multiplex PCR; TCRdb stores just in-frame clones and leaves some out. The sample shows around 49,000 clones, around 90% of them seen only once. This sample stems from a study of control samples from healthy donors and cancer patients. The sequence derives from a man in his forties with colorectal cancer. The specimen sequenced was PBMCs.

In DNA form, the CDR3 reads TGTGCCAGCAGCCAGAACCAGGGCTGGGCGACACAAGCTTTCTTT. This encodes CASSQNQGWATQAFF. The V and J genes are TRBV14 and TRBJ1-1, with D perhaps TRBD1 (5 bases). This CDR3 spans 15 amino acids. Germline V gene lookup returns CDR1 SGHDN and CDR2 FVKESK. The V gene lost 3 bases and the J gene lost 9 bases, with 20 bases spanning the gap.